One and the same sample provided the 23 T cell receptor beta chains below, sequenced in a study of cytomegalovirus exposure and HLA in healthy donors. TCRdb keeps only in-frame clones here, not all; method: immunoSEQ multiplex PCR. The top ten hold around 1.1% of the sample, which has about 120,000 clones, 89% seen once. Material for sequencing was PBMCs. These receptors originate from a woman aged 18-35 years in good health and CMV-seronegative.

The V gene is TRBV30, the J gene TRBJ2-2; 7 bases are a match to TRBD1. Germline lookup yields CDR1 GTSNPN and CDR2 SVGIG (reference sequence). J lost 6 bases, V lost 2 bases, and 9 bases had no gene match. CDR3 length: 15 amino acids. CDR3 DNA: TGTGCCTGGAGTCGGACAACAGGGGATTCCGGGGAGCTGTTTTTT. Its translation: CAWSRTTGDSGELFF.

The V and J genes are TRBV28 and TRBJ1-5; TRBD1 agrees at 8 bases. Looked up from germline, CDR1 is MDHEN and CDR2 is SYDVKM. J was trimmed by 6 bases and V by 4 bases; bases with no gene match: 8. This CDR3 contains 15 residues. DNA for the CDR3: TGTGCCAGCAGTTCAGCTGCAGGGGGCGTTCAGCCCCAGCATTTT. It translates to CASSSAAGGVQPQHF.

The chain carries TRBV6-6 and TRBJ2-7; maybe TRBD2 (6 bases). CDR1 and CDR2 (germline): MNHNY, SVGAGI (reference sequence). CDR3 length equals 12 residues. V lost 5 bases and J 2 bases, leaving 7 bases between the germline ends. The CDR3 reads CASSTGAYEQYF. The CDR3 nucleotides are TGTGCCAGCAGTACGGGGGCCTACGAGCAGTACTTC.

The chain combines TRBV25-1 with TRBJ2-5, with D possibly TRBD2 on 6 matching bases. Germline values: CDR1 MGHDK, CDR2 SYGVNS. Trimming shortened V by 6 bases and J by 4 bases, and 9 bases separated the two germline ends. The CDR3 totals 12 residues. Written as DNA, the CDR3 is TGTGCCAGCAGGAGGGGAGGAGAGACCCAGTACTTC. This translates into CASRRGGETQYF.

The J gene is TRBJ2-1, the V gene TRBV6-5; 15 positions agree with TRBD2. V lost 7 bases to trimming and J lost 9 bases; unmatched junction nucleotides: 4. CDR3 length equals 14 residues. Germline assignment: CDR1 MNHEY and CDR2 SVGAGI. CDR3 residues: CASTSGLAGGEQFF. CDR3 in DNA: TGTGCCAGCACTTCGGGACTAGCGGGGGGTGAGCAGTTCTTC.

The chain is built from TRBV30 and TRBJ2-7; 9 bases are shared with TRBD2. The V gene end was trimmed by 1 base and the J gene end by 2 bases; junction bases not matched to a gene: 9. Germline CDR1 is GTSNPN and CDR2 is SVGIG (reference sequence). The CDR3 is 16 residues long. The CDR3 sequence is CAWSAEGLAGTYEQYF. The CDR3 nucleotides read TGTGCCTGGAGTGCGGAGGGTCTAGCGGGAACCTACGAGCAGTACTTC.

The V and J genes are TRBV28 and TRBJ1-5, with 8 nucleotides matching TRBD1. From germline, CDR1 is MDHEN and CDR2 SYDVKM. The CDR3 consists of 13 residues. V gave up 8 bases and J gave up 6 bases; unmatched junction bases: 6. CDR3 bases: TGTGCCAGCGCAGGGGGCAACTTTCAGCCCCAGCATTTT. This translates into CASAGGNFQPQHF. Based on the CDR3 plus reference TRBV28 and TRBJ1-5, the full variable domain is DVKVTQSSRYLVKRTGEKVFLECVQDMDHENMFWYRQDPGLGLRLIYFSYDVKMKEKGDIPEGYSVSREKKERFSLILESASTNQTSMYLCASAGGNFQPQHFGDGTRLSIL.

V gene TRBV13 combines with J gene TRBJ2-7; D remains ambiguous. The CDR3 has 15 residues. Germline CDR1 reads PRHDT; CDR2 reads FYEKMQ (reference sequence). The germline V and J ends were trimmed by 1 base and 2 bases, with 12 bases remaining between them. The CDR3 bases are TGTGCCAGCAGCTTAGAAGGCGGCTGGACCTACGAGCAGTACTTC. It specifies CASSLEGGWTYEQYF.

The chain uses TRBV28 and TRBJ1-1, with TRBD1 matching 9 bases. Per the germline V gene, CDR1 is MDHEN and CDR2 is SYDVKM. The CDR3 is made up of 14 amino acids. With V trimmed by 9 bases and J by 4 bases, 9 bases remained unmatched. CDR3 residues: CASDGTGIPTEAFF. The CDR3 DNA sequence: TGTGCCAGTGATGGGACAGGGATACCCACTGAAGCTTTCTTT.

The rearrangement uses TRBV18 and TRBJ2-5; TRBD1 might be the D (6 bases). CDR1 KGHSH and CDR2 LQKENI come from the germline V gene. Trimming stripped 4 bases from V and 4 bases from J, with 22 bases between. This CDR3 is built from 17 residues. The CDR3 DNA reads TGTGCCAGCTCACGGTCAACAGGGACGGGATTCGGAGAGACCCAGTACTTC. This sequence encodes CASSRSTGTGFGETQYF.

The chain uses TRBV2 and TRBJ2-2, with TRBD1 as a possible D gene (6 bases). Germline-derived CDR1 and CDR2 are SNHLY and FYNNEI. The CDR3 runs 15 residues. V was trimmed by 5 bases and J by 0 bases, leaving 10 bases between them. CDR3 coding DNA: TGTGCCAGCAGTCCGACAGGAACGAACACCGGGGAGCTGTTTTTT. It translates to CASSPTGTNTGELFF.

The chain has TRBV6-1 and TRBJ1-2, with 9 bases identical to TRBD1. In germline, CDR1 is MNHNS, CDR2 SASEGT. Trimming cost V 0 bases and J 8 bases; bases outside gene matches: 4. This CDR3 has 14 residues. Written as DNA, the CDR3 is TGTGCCAGCAGTGAAGCGGACAGGGGCGACGGCTACACCTTC. It yields the protein CASSEADRGDGYTF.

The rearrangement links TRBV14 to TRBJ2-7, with D tentatively TRBD2 (6 bases). Trimming removed 0 bases at V and 2 bases at J, with 14 bases between. Germline CDR1 is SGHDN and CDR2 is FVKESK. The CDR3 runs to 16 residues. The CDR3 bases are TGTGCCAGCAGCCAAGATTACGTGGCGGGAACCTACGAGCAGTACTTC. Protein product: CASSQDYVAGTYEQYF.

DNA for the CDR3: TGTGCCAGCAGTAAGACTCTCGGGGAGCTGTTTTTT. Its translation: CASSKTLGELFF. The V and J genes are TRBV7-2 and TRBJ2-2, with unresolved D. CDR1 and CDR2 (germline): SGHTA, FQGNSA. The CDR3 consists of 12 residues. V lost 6 bases, J lost 7 bases, and 9 bases lay in between.

The chain carries TRBV6-6 and TRBJ2-4, with 7 bases aligning to TRBD1. The CDR3 extends over 15 amino acids. V dropped 6 bases and J dropped 0; count of bases not matched to a gene: 5. Germline V CDR1 and CDR2: MNHNY, SVGAGI (reference sequence). Written as DNA, the CDR3 is TGTGCCAGCAGGGGCCAGGGGGTAGCCAAAAACATTCAGTACTTC. Protein product: CASRGQGVAKNIQYF.

This chain uses TRBV28 with TRBJ1-1; weak D call: TRBD1 (6 bases). Germline V gene data show CDR1 as MDHEN and CDR2 as SYDVKM. The CDR3 extends over 17 amino acids. The V end lost 10 bases, the J end lost 0 bases, and 24 bases lay between the germline ends. CDR3 sequence: CATDFGGVGGLNTEAFF. CDR3 DNA sequence: TGTGCCACCGACTTTGGGGGTGTAGGGGGACTGAACACTGAAGCTTTCTTT.

The chain uses TRBV2 and TRBJ1-5, with D possibly being TRBD1 (6 bases). The CDR3 runs to 15 residues. Germline loops: CDR1 SNHLY, CDR2 FYNNEI. V was shortened by 1 base and J by 6 bases, with 13 bases between the two germline ends. The CDR3 bases are TGTGCCAGCAGTGAAGAGCAGGGGAACGGTCAGCCCCAGCATTTT. Amino acids: CASSEEQGNGQPQHF.

The rearrangement links TRBV5-4 to TRBJ2-3, with TRBD1 matching over 9 bases. Looked up from germline, CDR1 is SGHNT and CDR2 is YYREEE (reference sequence). The CDR3 is 16 amino acids. J was trimmed by 2 bases and V by 6 bases; bases with no gene match: 10. The DNA of the CDR3 is TGTGCCAGCACCCCCGGGACAGGGTGGCCCACAGATACGCAGTATTTT. Translation gives CASTPGTGWPTDTQYF.

The chain recombines TRBV4-3 with TRBJ1-5; D call uncertain. CDR3 length: 14 amino acids. The V gene's germline CDR1 is LGHNA and CDR2 YSLEER. Between the trimmed V and J ends, which lost 3 bases and 0 bases, there was a span of 6 bases. In DNA, the CDR3 is TGCGCCAGCAGCCACACTGTTAGCAATCAGCCCCAGCATTTT. Translated, it gives CASSHTVSNQPQHF.

Only one count was recorded for this clone. This chain joins TRBV18 and TRBJ2-7, with a possible D match to TRBD1 (6 bases). This CDR3 region has 14 residues. Between the trimmed V and J ends, which lost 2 bases and 3 bases, there was a span of 11 bases. The germline CDR1 and CDR2 sequences are KGHSH and LQKENI. CDR3 amino acids: CASSPGGLNYEQYV. The CDR3 nucleotides read TGTGCCAGCTCACCAGGGGGCTTAAACTACGAGCAGTACGTC.

V gene TRBV6-1 combines with J gene TRBJ2-7; a possible D gene is TRBD1 (6 bases). The CDR3 is 14 amino acids. Germline CDR1 and CDR2: MNHNS and SASEGT. Trimming cost V 7 bases and J 6 bases, with 19 bases left between them. This CDR3 reads CASTETWDTVEQYV. DNA for the CDR3: TGTGCCAGCACCGAGACATGGGACACGGTCGAGCAGTACGTC.

The CDR3 reads CASSSGGAHYNEQFF. CDR3 nucleotide sequence: TGTGCCAGCAGCTCGGGGGGGGCGCACTACAATGAGCAGTTCTTC. The chain carries TRBV5-4 and TRBJ2-1; 8 bases align to TRBD2. Germline CDR1 and CDR2: SGHNT and YYREEE (reference sequence). The CDR3 has 15 amino acids. J lost 3 bases, V lost 3 bases, and 5 bases had no gene match.

This clone has only one observation. The J gene is TRBJ1-2, the V gene TRBV14; D gene ambiguous. The CDR3 is 13 residues long. V was cut by 1 base and J by 2 bases, with 5 bases left in between. CDR1 is SGHDN, CDR2 FVKESK, per germline. The CDR3 sequence: CASSQVRNYGYTF. CDR3 bases: TGTGCCAGCAGCCAAGTCCGGAACTATGGCTACACCTTC.